Below, 2 T cell receptor beta chains from the same sample are listed, as sequenced in a study of prognosis after radiotherapy for stage I lung cancer. Two-round multiplex PCR amplified TCR beta CDR3 from genomic DNA. Each TRBV and TRBJ gene had its own primer in the first PCR round. In TCRdb, the multiplex PCR reads were re-called with MiXCR into one record per CDR3 protein. The data show roughly 30,000 distinct CDR3 sequences, around 48% seen once. Sequencing used PBMCs, obtained before or after stereotactic body radiation therapy (not recorded which). Source of these receptors: a donor of 50 years or more with non-small cell lung cancer.

This clonotype showed up many times. The V and J genes are TRBV7-6 and TRBJ1-2; TRBD1 might be the D (5 bases). CDR1 and CDR2 from the germline V gene are SGHVS and FNYEAQ. V shed 5 bases and J shed 6 bases, with 16 bases lying between them. CDR3 length equals 14 residues. In DNA, the CDR3 is TGTGCCAGCAGCCCCCCATGGGTAGGGGATGGCTACACCTTC. It yields the protein CASSPPWVGDGYTF.

This chain links TRBV24-1 with TRBJ2-3; weak D call: TRBD2 (5 bases). Trimming took 1 base from V and 3 from J, leaving 7 bases between them. CDR3 size: 14 residues. Germline V gives CDR1 KGHDR, CDR2 SFDVKD. The CDR3 loop is CATSDLRGTDTQYF. The CDR3, as DNA: TGTGCCACCAGTGATTTACGAGGGACAGATACGCAGTATTTT.